Below, one TCR beta chain is given with its context. Regarding time point: pre-sensitization, week 0. Treatment reported: therapeutic diphenylcyclopropenone sensitization with weekly scalp DPC. From the RACE reads, TCRdb called clonotypes with MiXCR, one entry per CDR3 protein. The table has more than 250,000 distinct CDR3 sequences, just under 8% seen once. This specimen belongs to a study of human T cells and chemical hapten exposure. CDR1 SGHTA and CDR2 FQGTGA come from the germline V gene. V was pared by 4 bases and J by 10 bases, with 8 bases of the junction left unmatched. The CDR3 extends over 14 amino acids.

Here the sequenced sample was whole blood, taken in connection with sensitization to the hapten diphenylcyclopropenone (DPC). This TCR came from a man between 18 and 29 years old with alopecia areata. Some clones in this sample may be carry-over from other donors' samples. The chain carries TRBV7-3 and TRBJ1-1, with TRBD1 identical over 11 bases. The CDR3 sequence is CASSSGTGGSVAFF. The CDR3 DNA reads as TGTGCCAGCAGCTCGGGGACAGGGGGATCCGTAGCTTTCTTT.